This T cell receptor beta chain stems from a study of cytomegalovirus exposure and HLA in healthy donors. Study-wide context: Roughly 170 million T cells yielded 100 million or so unique TCR beta sequences in earlier analysis. Assignment to the Caucasian-associated ancestry cluster applied to more than 75% of the approximately 420 genotyped donors. Study conclusions and caveats: According to the study, 150 to 200 TCR beta chains were cytomegalovirus-associated.

The length of the CDR3 is 14 residues. From germline, CDR1 is SEHNR and CDR2 FQNEAQ (reference sequence). Use of 60 Vbeta and 13 Jbeta primers characterized the PCR. Only in-frame clones appear in the TCRdb table, and some are missing; sequencing was by immunoSEQ multiplex PCR. This sample has about 190,000 clones; roughly four fifths occur once, and the top ten carry 3% to 4%. This clone has more than one count but fewer than ten. What it binds is not known. The TCR originated in a woman in her twenties or thirties in good health and CMV-seropositive. The chain joins TRBV7-9 to TRBJ2-5; maybe TRBD1 (5 bases). Near its end, the DNA agrees better with TRBJ2-7, so the J call may be wrong. The sequenced sample was PBMCs. CDR3 loop: CASSSTTASYEQYF. The CDR3 region has the DNA TGTGCCAGCAGCTCAACGACAGCCTCCTACGAGCAGTACTTC.